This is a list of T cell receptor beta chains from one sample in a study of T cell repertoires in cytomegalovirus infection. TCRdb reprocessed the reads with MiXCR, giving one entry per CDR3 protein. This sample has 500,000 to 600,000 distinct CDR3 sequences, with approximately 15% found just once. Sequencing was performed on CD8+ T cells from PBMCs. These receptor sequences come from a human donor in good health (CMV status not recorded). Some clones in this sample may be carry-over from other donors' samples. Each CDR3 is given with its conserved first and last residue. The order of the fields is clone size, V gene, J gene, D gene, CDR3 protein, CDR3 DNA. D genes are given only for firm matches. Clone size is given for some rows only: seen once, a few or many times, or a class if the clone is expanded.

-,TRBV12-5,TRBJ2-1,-,CASGLVKPRAHSYNEQFF,TGTGCTAGTGGTTTGGTAAAGCCAAGGGCGCATTCCTACAATGAGCAGTTCTTC
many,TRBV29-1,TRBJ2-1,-,CSVDGVQGPGYPQNNEQFF,TGCAGCGTCGACGGTGTGCAGGGGCCCGGCTACCCTCAAAACAATGAGCAGTTCTTC
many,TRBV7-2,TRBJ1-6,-,CASSLDILASYNSPLHF,TGTGCCAGCAGCTTAGATATCTTGGCATCCTATAATTCACCCCTCCACTTT
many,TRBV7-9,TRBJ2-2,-,CASSPPDTNTGELFF,TGTGCCAGCAGCCCCCCGGACACTAACACCGGGGAGCTGTTTTTT
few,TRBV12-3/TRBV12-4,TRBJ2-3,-,CASSHRASLEKNTDTQYF,TGTGCCAGCAGCCACCGGGCAAGCTTGGAGAAAAACACAGATACGCAGTATTTT
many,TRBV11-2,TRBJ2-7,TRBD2,CASSLELGTSLSYEQYF,TGTGCCAGCAGCTTAGAATTGGGGACTAGCCTCTCCTACGAGCAGTACTTC
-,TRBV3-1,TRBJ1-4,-,CASSQDRATNEKLFF,TGTGCCAGCAGCCAAGACAGGGCAACTAATGAAAAACTGTTTTTT
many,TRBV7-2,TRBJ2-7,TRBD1,CASSPWDRDPRAYEQYF,TGTGCCAGCAGCCCCTGGGACAGGGACCCACGGGCCTACGAGCAGTACTTC
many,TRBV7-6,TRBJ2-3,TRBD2,CASSLGPAGGPTTQYF,TGTGCCAGCAGCTTAGGACCAGCGGGGGGGCCAACGACGCAGTATTTT
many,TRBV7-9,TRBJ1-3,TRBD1,CASTPPTGEGNTIYF,TGTGCCAGCACCCCACCGACAGGGGAAGGAAACACCATATATTTT
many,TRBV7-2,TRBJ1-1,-,CASSLTREAFF,TGTGCCAGCAGCCTGACTCGTGAAGCTTTCTTT
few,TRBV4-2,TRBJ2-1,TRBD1,CASSQERDRGFEQFF,TGTGCCAGCAGCCAAGAGCGGGACAGGGGTTTTGAGCAGTTCTTC
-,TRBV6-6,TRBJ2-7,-,CASSYGRGRGNEQYF,TGTGCCAGCAGTTACGGGAGGGGGCGAGGTAACGAGCAGTACTTC
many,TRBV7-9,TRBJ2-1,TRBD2,CASSLTSGLSSYNEQFF,TGTGCCAGCAGCTTGACTAGCGGTCTAAGCTCCTACAATGAGCAGTTCTTC
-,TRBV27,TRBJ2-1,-,CASSSDINEQFF,TGTGCCAGCAGTTCCGACATTAATGAGCAGTTCTTC
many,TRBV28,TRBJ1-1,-,CASSFGVGGGFTEAFF,TGTGCCAGCAGTTTTGGTGTGGGGGGCGGTTTCACTGAAGCTTTCTTT
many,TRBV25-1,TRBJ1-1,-,CASTYGEGNTEAFF,TGTGCCAGCACCTATGGTGAGGGGAACACTGAAGCTTTCTTT
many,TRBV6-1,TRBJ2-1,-,CASSEATGPSSYNEQFF,TGTGCCAGCAGTGAAGCGACAGGCCCAAGCTCCTACAATGAGCAGTTCTTC
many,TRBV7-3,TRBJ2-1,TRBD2,CASSLTRRERYNEQFF,TGTGCCAGCAGCTTAACGCGGCGGGAGAGGTACAATGAGCAGTTCTTC
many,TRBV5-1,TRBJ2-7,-,CASSLGDNYEQYF,TGCGCCAGCAGCTTGGGGGACAACTACGAGCAGTACTTC
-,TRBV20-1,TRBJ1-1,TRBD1,CSAPNRDRGFGTEAFF,TGCAGTGCACCGAACCGGGACAGGGGGTTTGGGACTGAAGCTTTCTTT
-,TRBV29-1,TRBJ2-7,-,CSVEGGQDYEQYF,TGCAGCGTTGAAGGGGGGCAGGACTACGAGCAGTACTTC
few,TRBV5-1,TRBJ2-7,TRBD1,CASSGGQGSYEQYF,TGCGCCAGCAGCGGGGGACAGGGTTCCTACGAGCAGTACTTC
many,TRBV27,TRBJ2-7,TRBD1,CASSLSGQGFSYEQYF,TGTGCCAGCAGTTTATCGGGACAGGGATTCTCCTACGAGCAGTACTTC
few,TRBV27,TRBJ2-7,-,CASSLAPGTGEQYF,TGTGCCAGCAGTTTAGCCCCGGGGACGGGCGAGCAGTACTTC
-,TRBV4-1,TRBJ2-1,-,CASSQDRQGPNEQFF,TGCGCCAGCAGCCAAGATCGTCAGGGACCCAATGAGCAGTTCTTC
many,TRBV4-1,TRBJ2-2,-,CASSRAMDTGELFF,TGCGCCAGCAGCCGTGCCATGGACACCGGGGAGCTGTTTTTT
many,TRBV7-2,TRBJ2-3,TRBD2,CASSLELAGVEDTQYF,TGTGCCAGCAGCTTAGAGTTAGCGGGGGTCGAAGATACGCAGTATTTT
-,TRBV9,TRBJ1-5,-,CASRPGWGNQPQHF,TGTGCCAGCAGACCCGGATGGGGAAATCAGCCCCAGCATTTT
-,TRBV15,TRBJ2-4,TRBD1,CATSIPPDRGTTKNIQYF,TGTGCCACCAGCATTCCCCCGGACAGGGGAACGACCAAAAACATTCAGTACTTC
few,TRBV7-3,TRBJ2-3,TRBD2,CASSASGGQVDTQYF,TGTGCCAGCAGTGCAAGCGGGGGGCAGGTAGATACGCAGTATTTT
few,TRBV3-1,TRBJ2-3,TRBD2,CASRQTSGKPDTQYF,TGTGCCAGCAGGCAGACTAGCGGGAAACCGGATACGCAGTATTTT
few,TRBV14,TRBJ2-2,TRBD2,CASSHWLAGQTGELFF,TGTGCCAGCAGCCATTGGCTAGCGGGACAAACCGGGGAGCTGTTTTTT
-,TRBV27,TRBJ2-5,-,CASSLIGAQETQYF,TGTGCCAGCTCCTTAATAGGGGCGCAAGAGACCCAGTACTTC
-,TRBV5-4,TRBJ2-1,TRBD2,CASSSGLAGPAGNNEQFF,TGTGCCAGCAGCAGTGGACTAGCGGGACCAGCCGGGAACAATGAGCAGTTCTTC
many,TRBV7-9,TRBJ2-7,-,CASSFDSAEQYF,TGTGCCAGCAGCTTCGACAGTGCCGAGCAGTACTTC
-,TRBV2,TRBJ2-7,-,CAWQGIYEQYF,TGTGCCTGGCAAGGAATATACGAGCAGTACTTC
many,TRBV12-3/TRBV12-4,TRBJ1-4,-,CASSSDLGPRSKFF,TGTGCCAGCAGTTCGGACCTGGGGCCCCGTTCCAAGTTTTTT
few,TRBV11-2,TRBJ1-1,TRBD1,CASSLWSGTGGRAFF,TGTGCCAGCAGCTTATGGTCCGGGACAGGGGGCAGAGCTTTCTTT
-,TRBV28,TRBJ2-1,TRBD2,CASSSSTSGPYNEQFF,TGTGCCAGCAGTTCCTCGACTAGCGGGCCGTACAATGAGCAGTTCTTC
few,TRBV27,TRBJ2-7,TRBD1,CASSLPGQGVGEQYF,TGTGCCAGCAGTTTACCGGGACAGGGAGTGGGCGAGCAGTACTTC
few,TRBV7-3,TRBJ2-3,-,CASSEGTLVADTQYF,TGTGCCAGCAGCGAAGGTACCCTCGTCGCAGATACGCAGTATTTT
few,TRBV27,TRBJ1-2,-,CASSKNRVYGYTF,TGTGCCAGCAGCAAGAACAGGGTCTATGGCTACACCTTC